The 10 T cell receptor beta chains below all came from one sample that was sequenced in a study of CD8 T cells in Susac syndrome. An input of roughly 0.45 to 1 ug of RNA was subjected to reverse transcription using random hexamers. MiXCR was run by TCRdb on the immunoSEQ multiplex PCR reads, yielding one entry per CDR3 protein. The sample shows 84,000 or so distinct CDR3 sequences, roughly 96% of them seen only once. The source material was CD8+ T cells from PBMCs. These receptors all come from a human donor with Susac syndrome.

This chain uses TRBV29-1 with TRBJ1-1; D perhaps matches TRBD1 (6 bases). The length of the CDR3 is 14 residues. V was clipped by 7 bases and J by 2 bases, with 17 bases between them. Germline CDR1 reads SQVTM; CDR2 reads ANQGSEA. The CDR3 protein is CSADRSAENTEAFF. In nucleotides, the CDR3 is TGCAGCGCCGACAGGTCCGCAGAAAACACTGAAGCTTTCTTT.

CDR3 in amino acids: CASSYSGGEQYF. The CDR3, as DNA: TGTGCCAGCAGTTACTCAGGAGGCGAGCAGTACTTC. This rearrangement joins TRBV6-5 to TRBJ2-7, with D possibly TRBD2 on 5 matching bases. Trimming took 0 bases from V and 6 from J, leaving 6 bases between them. CDR1 is MNHEY, CDR2 SVGAGI, per germline. CDR3 length equals 12 residues.

The rearrangement uses TRBV7-9 and TRBJ2-5; D not resolved. The CDR3 consists of 13 residues. Trimming stripped 2 bases from V and 5 bases from J, with 9 bases between. Germline loops: CDR1 SEHNR, CDR2 FQNEAQ (reference sequence). The CDR3 DNA follows: TGTGCCAGCAGCTTATCCGGGCATGAGACCCAGTACTTC. The encoded protein is CASSLSGHETQYF.

This chain links TRBV28 with TRBJ1-5; no clear D gene. Germline V gives CDR1 MDHEN, CDR2 SYDVKM. The V gene lost 1 base and the J gene lost 7 bases, with 11 bases spanning the gap. This CDR3 region has 14 residues. The CDR3 region has the DNA TGTGCCAGCAGTTTATTTGAGGGCGGGCAGCCCCAGCATTTT. Its translation is CASSLFEGGQPQHF.

V and J are TRBV20-1 and TRBJ1-1; D gene uncertain. Trimming removed 2 bases at V and 6 bases at J, with 16 bases between. The germline CDR1 and CDR2 sequences are DFQATT and SNEGSKA (reference sequence). This CDR3 comprises 14 residues. The CDR3 here is CSARPLGPGAEAFF. The CDR3, as DNA: TGCAGTGCTAGACCCTTGGGTCCGGGCGCTGAAGCTTTCTTT.

The J gene is TRBJ2-3, the V gene TRBV29-1, with D possibly matching TRBD1 (6 bases). V lost 3 bases and J lost 5, with 12 bases in between. CDR1 is SQVTM, CDR2 ANQGSEA, per germline. CDR3 length: 13 residues. The CDR3 DNA reads as TGCAGCGTTGACAGGGGATCGAAAGATACGCAGTATTTT. It is translated as CSVDRGSKDTQYF.

This clonotype has a handful of counts. The chain links TRBV27 to TRBJ1-5, with D possibly TRBD1 on 5 matching bases. This CDR3 is 14 amino acids long. Germline-derived CDR1 and CDR2 are MNHEY and SMNVEV (reference sequence). Trimming shortened V by 2 bases and J by 4 bases, and 9 bases separated the two germline ends. The CDR3 nucleotides are TGTGCCAGCAGTTTAGGGACGGGAAATCAGCCCCAGCATTTT. It yields the protein CASSLGTGNQPQHF.

This chain uses TRBV20-1 with TRBJ1-1, with TRBD1 identical over 8 bases. The CDR3 consists of 15 residues. J gave up 5 bases and V 7 bases, and 15 bases lay outside the gene matches. The V gene's germline CDR1 is DFQATT and CDR2 SNEGSKA (reference sequence). CDR3 sequence reads: CSVVPGQGARTEAFF. DNA of the CDR3: TGCAGTGTAGTACCGGGCCAGGGGGCTCGGACTGAAGCTTTCTTT.

The chain combines TRBV20-1 with TRBJ1-2; unclear D gene. The CDR3 has 13 residues. CDR1 DFQATT and CDR2 SNEGSKA come from the germline V gene (reference sequence). The V end lost 7 bases, the J end lost 6 bases, and 18 bases lay between the germline ends. Written as DNA, the CDR3 is TGCAGTGTCGTCCGGAAATGGGTCAATGGCTACACCTTC. Its translation is CSVVRKWVNGYTF.

The chain combines TRBV30 with TRBJ2-1; 9 bases match TRBD1. After removal of 8 bases from V and 5 bases from J, the junction contained 10 bases not matched to a gene. CDR1 is GTSNPN and CDR2 is SVGIG in the germline V gene (reference sequence). The CDR3 loop spans 14 amino acids. The CDR3: CARLDRGSDNEQFF. The CDR3 DNA reads as TGTGCCAGATTGGACAGGGGAAGTGACAATGAGCAGTTCTTC.